This T cell receptor beta chain came from a study of blood T cell repertoires in COVID-19. Study-wide context: PBMCs, B-cell-depleted T cells, or T cells provided the cDNA or gDNA that made up the material.

The CDR3 spans 15 residues. J gave up 3 bases and V 4 bases, and 4 bases lay outside the gene matches. CDR1 is SGHRS, CDR2 YFSETQ, per germline. The Seattle site enrolled patients during active infection and followed them longitudinally. This table comes from immunoSEQ multiplex PCR, and its TCRdb copy is limited to in-frame clones, with some not included. The table has 300,000 to 400,000 clones, 87% seen once; the top ten hold nearly 6.5%. On this clone itself: The identical CDR3 is also encoded by other nucleotide sequences in the sample.

This TCR was recovered from a woman between 50 and 59 years old with COVID-19, enrolled during active disease. The sequenced sample consisted of peripheral blood. The chain links TRBV5-1 to TRBJ2-2; 9 bases align to TRBD2. CDR3 bases: TGCGCCAGCAGCCTGACTAGCGGAGACACCGGGGAGCTGTTTTTT. Protein sequence: CASSLTSGDTGELFF.